This T cell receptor beta chain derives from a study of T-cell reconstitution after alpha-beta-depleted transplantation in children. Preparing the TCRbeta library involved the use of unique molecular identifiers. From the PCR reads, TCRdb called clonotypes with MiXCR, one entry per CDR3 protein. In the table there are fewer than 120,000 distinct CDR3 sequences, approximately 10% of which are singletons. J gave up 4 bases and V 0 bases, and 8 bases lay outside the gene matches. The CDR3 extends over 15 amino acids. CDR1 is SQVTM, CDR2 ANQGSEA, per germline. This clonotype was seen many times. This receptor was obtained from a human donor who donated a stem cell graft to a child with acute lymphoblastic leukemia. Material: PBMCs from the stem cell graft donor, obtained from the stem cell graft. The chain uses TRBV29-1 and TRBJ2-5; 7 nucleotides line up with TRBD1. The DNA for the CDR3 is TGCAGCGTTGAAGAGGTCGGACAGGCGCTAGAGACCCAGTACTTC. It codes for CSVEEVGQALETQYF.